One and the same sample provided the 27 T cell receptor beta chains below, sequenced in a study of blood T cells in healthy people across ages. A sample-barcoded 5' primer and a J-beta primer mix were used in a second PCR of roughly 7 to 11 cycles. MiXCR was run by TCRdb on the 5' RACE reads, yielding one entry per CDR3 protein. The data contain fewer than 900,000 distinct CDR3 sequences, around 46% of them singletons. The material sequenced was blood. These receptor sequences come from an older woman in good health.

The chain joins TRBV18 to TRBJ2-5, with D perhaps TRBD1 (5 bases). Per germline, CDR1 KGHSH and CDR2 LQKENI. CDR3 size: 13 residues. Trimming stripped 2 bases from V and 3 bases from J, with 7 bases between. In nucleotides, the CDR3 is TGTGCCAGCTCACCAGGGGCCGAAGAGACCCAGTACTTC. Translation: CASSPGAEETQYF.

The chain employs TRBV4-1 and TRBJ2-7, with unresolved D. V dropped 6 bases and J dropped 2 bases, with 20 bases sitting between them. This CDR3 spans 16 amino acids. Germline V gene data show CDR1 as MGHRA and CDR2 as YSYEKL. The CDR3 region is CASSQLPGPEPYEQYF. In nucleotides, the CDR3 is TGCGCCAGCAGTCAATTACCGGGCCCCGAGCCCTACGAGCAGTACTTC.

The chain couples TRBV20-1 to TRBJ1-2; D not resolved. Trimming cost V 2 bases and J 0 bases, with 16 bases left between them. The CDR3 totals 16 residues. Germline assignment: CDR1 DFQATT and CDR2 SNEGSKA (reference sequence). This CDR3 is CSARPISGDANYGYTF. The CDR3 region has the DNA TGCAGTGCTAGACCCATTTCGGGCGACGCTAACTATGGCTACACCTTC.

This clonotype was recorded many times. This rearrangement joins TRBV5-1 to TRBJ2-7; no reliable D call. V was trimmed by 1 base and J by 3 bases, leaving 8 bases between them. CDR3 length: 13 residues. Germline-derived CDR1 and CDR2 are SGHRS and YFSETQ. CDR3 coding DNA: TGCGCCAGCAGCTTGCGGGCAGACTACGAGCAGTACTTC. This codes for CASSLRADYEQYF.

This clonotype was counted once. The CDR3: CASSLEDRSYEQYF. The CDR3 DNA sequence: TGCGCCAGCAGCTTGGAGGACAGGTCCTACGAGCAGTACTTC. The chain carries TRBV5-1 and TRBJ2-7; 7 bases line up with TRBD1. Trimming removed 0 bases from V and 1 base from J; junction bases left unmatched: 1. Germline-derived CDR1 and CDR2 are SGHRS and YFSETQ. The CDR3 runs 14 residues.

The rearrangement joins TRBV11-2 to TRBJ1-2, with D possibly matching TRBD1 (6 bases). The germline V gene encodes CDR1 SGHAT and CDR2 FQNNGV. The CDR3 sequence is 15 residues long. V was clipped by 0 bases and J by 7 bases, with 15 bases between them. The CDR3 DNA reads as TGTGCCAGCAGCTTAGACTACAGGGCGATGCGTGGCTACACCTTC. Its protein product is CASSLDYRAMRGYTF.

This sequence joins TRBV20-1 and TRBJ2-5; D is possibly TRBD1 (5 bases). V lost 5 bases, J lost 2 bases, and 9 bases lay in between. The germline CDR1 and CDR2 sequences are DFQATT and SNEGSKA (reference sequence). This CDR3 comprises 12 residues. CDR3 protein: CSASGHQETQYF. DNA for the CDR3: TGCAGTGCTTCCGGACATCAAGAGACCCAGTACTTC.

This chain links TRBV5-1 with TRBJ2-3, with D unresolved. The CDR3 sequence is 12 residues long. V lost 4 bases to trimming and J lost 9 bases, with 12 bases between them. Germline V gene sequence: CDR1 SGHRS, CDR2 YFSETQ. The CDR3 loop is CASSEEYATQYF. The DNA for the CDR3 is TGCGCCAGCAGCGAGGAGTACGCGACGCAGTATTTT. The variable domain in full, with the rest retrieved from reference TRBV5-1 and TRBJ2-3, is KAGVTQTPRYLIKTRGQQVTLSCSPISGHRSVSWYQQTPGQGLQFLFEYFSETQRNKGNFPGRFSGRQFSNSRSEMNVSTLELGDSALYLCASSEEYATQYFGPGTRLTVL.

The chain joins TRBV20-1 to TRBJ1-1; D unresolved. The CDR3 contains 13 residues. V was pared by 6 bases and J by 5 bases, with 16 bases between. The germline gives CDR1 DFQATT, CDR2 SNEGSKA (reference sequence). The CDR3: CSAPAHMGTEAFF. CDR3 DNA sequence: TGCAGTGCCCCGGCGCATATGGGGACTGAAGCTTTCTTT.

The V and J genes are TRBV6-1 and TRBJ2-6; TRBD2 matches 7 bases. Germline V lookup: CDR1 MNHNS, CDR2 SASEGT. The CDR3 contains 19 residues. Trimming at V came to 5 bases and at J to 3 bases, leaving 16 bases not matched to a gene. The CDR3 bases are TGTGCCAGCAGTAAATCCCCCGGGACTACGGGGAGTGGGGCCAACGTCCTGACTTTC. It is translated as CASSKSPGTTGSGANVLTF.

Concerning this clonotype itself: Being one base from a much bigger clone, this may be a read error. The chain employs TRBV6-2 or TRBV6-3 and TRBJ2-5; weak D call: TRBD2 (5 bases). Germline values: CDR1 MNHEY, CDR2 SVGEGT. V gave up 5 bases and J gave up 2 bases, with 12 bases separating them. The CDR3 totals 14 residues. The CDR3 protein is CASSAWGEQETQYF. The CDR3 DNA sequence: TGTGCCAGCAGTGCCTGGGGAGAGCAAGAGACCCAGTACTTC.

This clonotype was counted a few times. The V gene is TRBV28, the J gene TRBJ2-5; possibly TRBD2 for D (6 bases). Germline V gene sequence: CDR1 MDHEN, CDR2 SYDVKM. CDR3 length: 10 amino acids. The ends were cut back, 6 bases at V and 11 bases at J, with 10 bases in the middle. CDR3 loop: CASSREQQYF. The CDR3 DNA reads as TGTGCCAGCAGCCGGGAGCAGCAGTACTTC.

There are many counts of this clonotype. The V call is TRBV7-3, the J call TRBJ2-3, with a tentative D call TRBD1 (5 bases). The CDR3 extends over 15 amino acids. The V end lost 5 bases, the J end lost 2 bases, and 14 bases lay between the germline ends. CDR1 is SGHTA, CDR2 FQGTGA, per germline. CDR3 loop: CASSPRAGSTDTQYF. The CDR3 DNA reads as TGTGCCAGCAGCCCCCGCGCAGGGTCCACAGATACGCAGTATTTT. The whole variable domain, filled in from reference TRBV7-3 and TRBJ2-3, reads GAGVSQTPSNKVTEKGKYVELRCDPISGHTALYWYRQSLGQGPEFLIYFQGTGAADDSGLPNDRFFAVRPEGSVSTLKIQRTERGDSAVYLCASSPRAGSTDTQYFGPGTRLTVL.

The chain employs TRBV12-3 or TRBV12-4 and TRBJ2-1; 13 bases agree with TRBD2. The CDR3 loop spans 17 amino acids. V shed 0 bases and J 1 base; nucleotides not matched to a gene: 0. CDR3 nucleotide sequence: TGTGCCAGCAGTTTAGCGACTAGCGGGGGGTCCTACAATGAGCAGTTCTTC. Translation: CASSLATSGGSYNEQFF.

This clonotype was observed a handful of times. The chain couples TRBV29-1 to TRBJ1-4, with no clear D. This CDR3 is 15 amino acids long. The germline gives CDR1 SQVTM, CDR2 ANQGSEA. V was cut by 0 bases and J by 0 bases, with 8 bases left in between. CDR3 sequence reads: CSVEDSSTTNEKLFF. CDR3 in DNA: TGCAGCGTTGAAGATTCGAGTACAACTAATGAAAAACTGTTTTTT.

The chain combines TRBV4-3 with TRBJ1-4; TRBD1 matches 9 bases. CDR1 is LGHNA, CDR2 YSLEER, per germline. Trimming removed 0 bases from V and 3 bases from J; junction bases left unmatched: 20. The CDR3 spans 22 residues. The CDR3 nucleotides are TGCGCCAGCAGCCAAGACCGATCCTCCTCCCAGGGACAGGGACGGTCTAATGAAAAACTGTTTTTT. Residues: CASSQDRSSSQGQGRSNEKLFF.

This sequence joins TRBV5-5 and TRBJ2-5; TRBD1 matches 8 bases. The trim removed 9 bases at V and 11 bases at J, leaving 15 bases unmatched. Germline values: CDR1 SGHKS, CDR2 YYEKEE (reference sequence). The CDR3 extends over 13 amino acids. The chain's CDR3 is CANSRTGNDGQYF. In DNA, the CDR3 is TGTGCCAACTCCCGGACAGGGAATGACGGGCAGTACTTC.

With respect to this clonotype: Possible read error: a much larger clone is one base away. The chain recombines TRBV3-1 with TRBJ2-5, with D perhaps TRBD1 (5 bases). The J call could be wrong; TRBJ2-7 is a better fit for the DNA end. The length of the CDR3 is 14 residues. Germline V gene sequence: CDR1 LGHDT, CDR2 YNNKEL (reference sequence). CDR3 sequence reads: CASSQERQSYEQYF. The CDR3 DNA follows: TGTGCCAGCAGCCAAGAGCGACAGTCCTACGAGCAGTACTTC.

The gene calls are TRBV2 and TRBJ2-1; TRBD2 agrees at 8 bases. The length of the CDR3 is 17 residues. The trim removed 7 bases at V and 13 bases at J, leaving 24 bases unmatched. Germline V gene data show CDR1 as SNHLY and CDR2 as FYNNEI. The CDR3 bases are TGTGCCAGCAAACGATTTGGCGGGGGGCCCTCATCCGGACCCCAGTTCTTC. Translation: CASKRFGGGPSSGPQFF.

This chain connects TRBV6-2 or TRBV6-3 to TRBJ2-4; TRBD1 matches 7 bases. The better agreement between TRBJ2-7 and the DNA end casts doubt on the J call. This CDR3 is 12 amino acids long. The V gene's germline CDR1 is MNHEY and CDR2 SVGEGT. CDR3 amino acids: CASGDRAYEQYF. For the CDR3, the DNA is TGTGCCAGCGGGGACAGAGCCTACGAGCAGTACTTC.

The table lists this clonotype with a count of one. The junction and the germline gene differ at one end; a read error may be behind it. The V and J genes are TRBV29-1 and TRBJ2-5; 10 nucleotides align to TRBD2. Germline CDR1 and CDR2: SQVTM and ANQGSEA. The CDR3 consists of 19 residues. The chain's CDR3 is CSAEEVGLASHGIDNEQYF. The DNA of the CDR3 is TGCAGCGCTGAAGAGGTGGGACTAGCGAGTCATGGCATCGACAATGAGCAGTACTTC.

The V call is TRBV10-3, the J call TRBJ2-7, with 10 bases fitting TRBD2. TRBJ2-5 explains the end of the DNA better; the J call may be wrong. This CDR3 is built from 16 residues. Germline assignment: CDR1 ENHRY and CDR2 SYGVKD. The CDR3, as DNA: TGTGCCATCTCCCCCTCGGGACTAGCGTCGAGAGAGACCCAGTACTTC. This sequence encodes CAISPSGLASRETQYF.

This CDR3 is CSVGQGAYNEQFF. In nucleotides, the CDR3 is TGCAGCGTTGGCCAGGGAGCCTACAATGAGCAGTTCTTC. The rearrangement joins TRBV29-1 to TRBJ2-1; D is possibly TRBD1 or TRBD2 (5 bases each). V dropped 4 bases and J dropped 2 bases, with 9 bases sitting between them. The germline V gene encodes CDR1 SQVTM and CDR2 ANQGSEA. There are 13 residues in the CDR3.

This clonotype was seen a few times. The CDR3 DNA follows: TGTGCCAGCAGCTCCATCCAGGACAGGGCCTACGAGCAGTACTTC. It translates to CASSSIQDRAYEQYF. This chain uses TRBV7-9 with TRBJ2-7; 8 nucleotides line up with TRBD1. With 4 bases clipped from V and 2 bases from J, the junction kept 7 bases outside the gene matches. The CDR3 runs to 15 residues. Germline V lookup: CDR1 SEHNR, CDR2 FQNEAQ (reference sequence).

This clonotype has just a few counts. As DNA, the CDR3 is TGCAGCGTTGAAGAGCGGGGCTATCGGGAGACCCAGTACTTC. Translating it yields CSVEERGYRETQYF. This chain links TRBV29-1 with TRBJ2-5; a weak D match, TRBD2 (6 bases). Trimming cost V 0 bases and J 5 bases, with 13 bases left between them. The CDR3 sequence is 14 residues long. Germline V lookup: CDR1 SQVTM, CDR2 ANQGSEA.

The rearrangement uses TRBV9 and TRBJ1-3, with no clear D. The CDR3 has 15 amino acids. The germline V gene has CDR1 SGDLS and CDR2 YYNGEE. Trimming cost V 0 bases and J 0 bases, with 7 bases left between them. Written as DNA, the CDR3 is TGTGCCAGCAGCGTAGGGTACAGCTCTGGAAACACCATATATTTT. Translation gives CASSVGYSSGNTIYF.

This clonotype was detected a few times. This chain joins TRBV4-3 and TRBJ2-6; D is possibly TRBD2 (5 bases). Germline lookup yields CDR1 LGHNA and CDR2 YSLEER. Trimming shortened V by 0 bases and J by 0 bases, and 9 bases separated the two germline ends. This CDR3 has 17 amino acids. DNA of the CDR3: TGCGCCAGCAGCCAAGAGTGGCGGGTCTCTGGGGCCAACGTCCTGACTTTC. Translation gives CASSQEWRVSGANVLTF.